This T cell receptor beta chain is drawn from a study of T-cell memory formation after mild COVID-19 (dated by TCRdb to the early 2020s). Broadly, across the study: TCR sequence clusters from the two donors were largely donor specific. Two young, previously healthy adult volunteers made up the cohort, one male and one female. Longitudinal TCRalpha and TCRbeta repertoire sequencing tracked T-cell clones expanding and contracting after mild COVID-19 in two donors.

There are a few counts of this clonotype. The antigen it binds to is not known. Base qualities are not provided; no much larger clone lies one nucleotide away. The V end loses 2 bases and the J end loses 9 bases, and a stretch of 8 bases separates them. The CDR3 runs 13 amino acids, cysteine and phenylalanine included. Only the CDR3 portion is preserved as DNA: 39 bases, with reading frame beginning at the first base. General conclusions and limits of the study: Whether the second-wave clones peaking on day 37 were SARS-CoV-2 specific was not confirmed. From day 15 to 85, contracting clones showed balanced CD4/CD8 phenotypes, whereas a second wave of clones that expanded from day 15 to 37 leaned towards CD4+. Contracting CD4+ clones appeared mostly in the CM and EM memory subsets, whereas CD8+ clones were enriched in EMRA. Only a couple of mild cases were covered in the study, and larger cohorts including severe cases with pre-infection samples were considered necessary. The detection of some responding clones in pre-infection memory suggests that pre-existing cross-reactive memory T cells joined the SARS-CoV-2 response.

These reads were obtained on an Illumina NovaSeq 6000. cDNA libraries for TCRalpha and TCRbeta were prepared by 5'RACE using constant-segment primers, with sample barcodes and unique molecular identifiers added. Trizol reagent was used to extract RNA from every sample. Amplification of the libraries took two PCR steps, and the second step added a second sample barcode plus Illumina TruSeq adapters. Libraries were sequenced on an Illumina NovaSeq with 2 x 150 bp paired-end reads. Per the authors' processing: Demultiplexing of reads and collapsing into UMI-guided consensus sequences were performed with migec v1.2.7. Using mixcr v2.1.11, the UMI consensuses were aligned to TRA and TRB V and J templates and assembled into clonotypes. Expanded or contracted clonotypes were those called significant by both edgeR and NoisET, with noise models trained on biological replicates. For edgeR calls, the cutoffs were a false discovery rate-adjusted p below 0.01 and a log2 fold-change threshold of 1. As an exploratory analysis of dynamics, max-normalized trajectories of the 1000 most abundant clonotypes were examined with PCA combined with hierarchical clustering. Separately sequenced CD4+ and CD8+ repertoires were used to assign a CD4 or CD8 phenotype to each responding clone. Starting from the raw public reads, TCRdb applied fastp trimming at Q25, assembled clones with MiXCR and retained in-frame beta chains. Entries that share a CDR3 protein sequence are merged under the most common genes and DNA. Here the V and J calls rest on TCRdb's processing, not on the authors' analysis. This sample has some 320,000 distinct CDR3 sequences in its table, and about 13% of those were observed once. The ten largest clones capture roughly a fifth of the sample.

Ficoll-Paque density gradient centrifugation was the method used to isolate PBMCs. The sequenced material came from PBMCs or a T cell subset sorted from them (not recorded which). The sequence is built from TRBV12-3 or TRBV12-4 and TRBJ1-6; no D gene can be assigned with confidence. The receptor's source is a man aged 18 to 30 who had mild COVID-19 (a few samples of this study predate the infection). The sample titles of this study are shuffled in the database, so cell type and time point are left out; the donor was told from shared clones. The nucleotides read TGTGCCAGCAGTTTAAGTTGGGGTTCACCCCTCCACTTT. This yields the protein CASSLSWGSPLHF.